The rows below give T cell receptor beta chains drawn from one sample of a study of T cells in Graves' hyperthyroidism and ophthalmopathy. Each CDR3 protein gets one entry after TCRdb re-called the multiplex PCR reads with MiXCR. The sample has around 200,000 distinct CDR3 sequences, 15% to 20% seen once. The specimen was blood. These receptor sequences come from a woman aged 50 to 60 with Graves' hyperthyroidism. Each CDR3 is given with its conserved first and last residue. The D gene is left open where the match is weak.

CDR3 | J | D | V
CSVEIQGATDTQYF | TRBJ2-3 | TRBD1 | TRBV29-1
CASSASDLRYEQYF | TRBJ2-7 | . | TRBV28
CAIREMMNTEAFF | TRBJ1-1 | . | TRBV10-3
CSASVDRYEQYF | TRBJ2-7 | . | TRBV20-1
CASSLMGGEWAEAFF | TRBJ1-1 | . | TRBV5-1
CASSLTFSQPQHF | TRBJ1-5 | . | TRBV12-3/TRBV12-4
CASSFISGGPNIQYF | TRBJ2-4 | TRBD2 | TRBV12-3/TRBV12-4
CASSTTGSGGYTF | TRBJ1-2 | . | TRBV28
CASSPGPSNYGYTF | TRBJ1-2 | . | TRBV11-3
CASSPQVSLEDEQFF | TRBJ2-1 | . | TRBV5-8
CATSSYGLGRDTGELFF | TRBJ2-2 | . | TRBV15
CASSELRDEQYF | TRBJ2-7 | . | TRBV25-1
CASSSSGTGSANTGELFF | TRBJ2-2 | TRBD1 | TRBV5-1
CASSYLDGTLPTDTQYF | TRBJ2-3 | . | TRBV6-9
CASTGTRQETQYF | TRBJ2-5 | . | TRBV2
CASRKGYTGELFF | TRBJ2-2 | . | TRBV19
CASSRLGLTNTGELFF | TRBJ2-2 | . | TRBV5-6
CASSLGGRYGYTF | TRBJ1-2 | . | TRBV12-3/TRBV12-4
CASRGLAGSTDTQYF | TRBJ2-3 | TRBD2 | TRBV19
CASSLASNNEQFF | TRBJ2-1 | . | TRBV11-2
CASSPLGLNNEQFF | TRBJ2-1 | . | TRBV18
CASSLGPGGASYNEQFF | TRBJ2-1 | . | TRBV11-2
CASSQDRGQLLHF | TRBJ1-6 | . | TRBV3-1
CSARVPGQGKAYTF | TRBJ1-2 | . | TRBV20-1
CASSVRDNSYEQYF | TRBJ2-7 | . | TRBV5-1
CASAADGYSGNTIYF | TRBJ1-3 | . | TRBV9
CASSSDRAYEQYF | TRBJ2-7 | . | TRBV5-1
CSAQGGGTYNEQFF | TRBJ2-1 | TRBD2 | TRBV20-1
CAIKIGLGTRNEQFF | TRBJ2-1 | TRBD2 | TRBV10-3
CASSDPGLAGGWYNEQFF | TRBJ2-1 | TRBD2 | TRBV10-2
CASSPRGVGSYEQYF | TRBJ2-7 | . | TRBV6-2/TRBV6-3
CASSSPVLPSTGELFF | TRBJ2-2 | . | TRBV7-9
CASRKGLDQETQYF | TRBJ2-5 | . | TRBV13
CANSFISYNEQFF | TRBJ2-1 | . | TRBV11-2
CSAIDRGRGLANEKLFF | TRBJ1-4 | TRBD1 | TRBV20-1
CASSRDRGLREQFF | TRBJ2-1 | TRBD1 | TRBV27
CASSYPHNSRRRAASTIYF | TRBJ1-3 | . | TRBV6-6
CASISGGDRVTDEQFF | TRBJ2-1 | . | TRBV28
CASSLDPGGWYGYTF | TRBJ1-2 | . | TRBV5-1
CATSRASRDSPYEQYF | TRBJ2-7 | TRBD1 | TRBV15
CASSLADYRGELFF | TRBJ2-2 | . | TRBV5-1
CASSVQAGELFF | TRBJ2-2 | . | TRBV5-4
CASSPPKREFPTAF | TRBJ1-2 | . | TRBV14
CASSPGQRASGGYTF | TRBJ1-2 | . | TRBV5-1
CASSIHKGYEQYF | TRBJ2-7 | . | TRBV19
CASRNPGPGNTIYF | TRBJ1-3 | . | TRBV6-2/TRBV6-3
CASSRGGQPQHF | TRBJ1-5 | . | TRBV12-3/TRBV12-4
CASSQDRDRAFF | TRBJ1-1 | TRBD1 | TRBV18
CASSDSRYEQYF | TRBJ2-7 | . | TRBV19
CSARGGLAGSSYNEQFF | TRBJ2-1 | TRBD2 | TRBV20-1
CASSPGILMRTEAFF | TRBJ1-1 | . | TRBV6-1
CASSPSENTEAFF | TRBJ1-1 | . | TRBV18
CASSLKGGTEAFF | TRBJ1-1 | . | TRBV5-1
CASSEAQMTVEAFF | TRBJ1-1 | . | TRBV2
CASSLGYNEQFF | TRBJ2-1 | . | TRBV7-9